Listed below are T cell receptor beta chains from one sample, sequenced in a study of blood T cell repertoires in COVID-19. TCRdb's copy holds only in-frame clones and misses some; the assay was immunoSEQ multiplex PCR. The table includes fewer than 70,000 clones, around 87% detected once. The sample was peripheral blood. The receptors come from a man aged 50 or older with active COVID-19. Each CDR3 is given without its conserved first and last residue. Each record gives: clone size, V gene, J gene, CDR3 protein. Some rows mark clone size as missing; the rest say once, few, many or name a class of expanded clone.

>.|TRBV9|TRBJ2-1
ASSVDPSGGNEQF
>.|TRBV11-3|TRBJ2-7
ASSLEQGSYEQY
>once|TRBV4-3|TRBJ2-3
ASSRREADTQY
>few|TRBV28|TRBJ1-3
ASSSPGGSSGNTIY
>.|TRBV6-1|TRBJ1-2
ASSDRGYGYT
>.|TRBV7-9|TRBJ1-2
ASNSTRGGYGYT
>.|TRBV11-3|TRBJ2-1
ASSSRRTSGSPYNEQF
>.|TRBV5-1|TRBJ2-5
ASSLGAGETQY
>once|TRBV4-1|TRBJ2-3
ASSHERLAGGTDTQY
>few|TRBV12-3/TRBV12-4|TRBJ2-5
ASSTQGAETQY
>.|TRBV7-3|TRBJ2-3
ASSSGRGLFNPDTQY
>once|TRBV5-1|TRBJ2-7
ASSLSAAYEQY
>once|TRBV5-1|TRBJ2-2
ASSLVTGRSNTGELF
>.|TRBV7-8|TRBJ1-1
ASSLGRAPEAF
>.|TRBV10-3|TRBJ2-1
AISESGKGARDNEQF
>large|TRBV24-1|TRBJ1-1
ATRGLENTEAF
>.|TRBV7-3|TRBJ2-5
ASSLSTEQETQY
>.|TRBV5-7|TRBJ1-2
ASSFGQVGRSNRYT
>.|TRBV5-6|TRBJ1-2
ASSQSSGQGAYGYT
>.|TRBV5-1|TRBJ2-1
ASSLDRGPGNEQF
>.|TRBV5-1|TRBJ2-2
ASSRRQNTGELF
>few|TRBV7-8|TRBJ1-5
ASSLGGRDQPQH
>.|TRBV9|TRBJ2-3
ASSVSTGVPDTQY
>.|TRBV9|TRBJ2-2
ASSVGASNTGELF
>.|TRBV4-1|TRBJ2-1
ASSQDSGLAASYNEQF
>once|TRBV30|TRBJ1-2
AWSPVETGRVGYT
>.|TRBV5-6|TRBJ2-1
ASSLLAGEHEQF
>once|TRBV27|TRBJ2-1
ASSLGPVGGQF
>once|TRBV29-1|TRBJ1-2
SVYSVDRMAYGYT
>.|TRBV27|TRBJ1-6
ASSRGQDNSPLH
>.|TRBV6-4|TRBJ1-5
ASSDSGRGDQPQH
>.|TRBV30|TRBJ1-6
AWRVRDRGSPLH
>.|TRBV28|TRBJ1-2
ASSPGTRRGYT
>.|TRBV6-6|TRBJ2-3
ASRTGGFTDTQY
>.|TRBV7-2|TRBJ1-2
ASSLSGQINYGYT
>.|TRBV18|TRBJ1-5
ASSPTGYQSGNQPQH
>.|TRBV6-1|TRBJ2-1
ASSEAGGATYNEQF
>.|TRBV7-6|TRBJ2-3
ASSPGLAGVGDTQY
>.|TRBV24-1|TRBJ1-2
ATQANYGYT
>.|TRBV19|TRBJ1-2
ASSMQPGSFYYGYT
>.|TRBV5-6|TRBJ2-2
ASSSYRGLVGTGELF
>once|TRBV6-5|TRBJ1-2
ASRRDPGYGYT